These 22 T cell receptor beta chains originate from one sample sequenced in a study of T-cell reconstitution after alpha-beta-depleted transplantation in children. Unique molecular identifiers tagged the TCRbeta library. TCRdb reprocessed the PCR reads via MiXCR and lists one record per CDR3 protein. The sample has hundreds of thousands of distinct CDR3 sequences, 15% to 20% seen once; the top ten hold 1.1%. The specimen was PBMCs from the stem cell graft donor, collected from the stem cell graft. These receptors all stem from a human donor who donated a stem cell graft to a child with acute myeloid leukemia.

In this sample, this clonotype turned up a few times. The chain employs TRBV4-3 and TRBJ1-5; maybe TRBD1 (6 bases). CDR3 size: 15 residues. The V end lost 4 bases, the J end lost 6 bases, and 16 bases lay between the germline ends. Germline assignment: CDR1 LGHNA and CDR2 YSLEER. The CDR3 DNA is TGCGCCAGCAGCCTCCGTCCAGGGGAAGCTCAGCCCCAGCATTTT. This codes for CASSLRPGEAQPQHF.

This clonotype was recorded at least ten times. Here the CDR3 DNA reads TGCAGTGCTAGAACGACAAGAACCTACGAGCAGTACTTC. It translates to CSARTTRTYEQYF. The rearrangement joins TRBV20-1 to TRBJ2-7; D not resolved. Looked up from germline, CDR1 is DFQATT and CDR2 is SNEGSKA (reference sequence). Trimming pared 2 bases from V and 2 bases from J, leaving 10 bases between. The CDR3 sequence is 13 residues long.

This clonotype was recorded many times. This sequence joins TRBV20-1 and TRBJ2-3; tentative D call: TRBD1 (6 bases). Germline-derived CDR1 and CDR2 are DFQATT and SNEGSKA (reference sequence). Trimming took 5 bases from V and 2 from J, leaving 11 bases between them. This CDR3 region has 13 residues. The CDR3 DNA sequence: TGCAGTGCTCGGGACACCTTCACAGATACGCAGTATTTT. Its translation is CSARDTFTDTQYF.

V and J are TRBV12-3 or TRBV12-4 and TRBJ2-5; no firm D call. The ends were cut back, 2 bases at V and 5 bases at J, with 12 bases in the middle. The CDR3 sequence is 14 residues long. The CDR3 is CASSLSGPGETQYF. CDR3 bases: TGTGCCAGCAGTTTATCCGGGCCTGGGGAGACCCAGTACTTC.

This clonotype has only a few counts. The genes are TRBV2 and TRBJ1-5, with D perhaps TRBD1 (5 bases). The V gene lost 3 bases and the J gene lost 9 bases, with 15 bases spanning the gap. Germline CDR1 is SNHLY and CDR2 is FYNNEI. The CDR3 is 14 residues long. In DNA, the CDR3 is TGTGCCAGCAGTGAGGGTGGGGGGTATCGGCCCCAGCATTTT. This sequence encodes CASSEGGGYRPQHF. Drawing the rest from reference TRBV2 and TRBJ1-5, the complete variable domain is EPEVTQTPSHQVTQMGQEVILRCVPISNHLYFYWYRQILGQKVEFLVSFYNNEISEKSEIFDDQFSVERPDGSNFTLKIRSTKLEDSAMYFCASSEGGGYRPQHFGDGTRLSIL.

This clonotype came up many times. This chain links TRBV6-1 with TRBJ2-7; 8 nucleotides match TRBD2. This CDR3 has 15 residues. V lost 6 bases, J lost 2 bases, and 9 bases stayed unmatched. CDR1 is MNHNS and CDR2 is SASEGT in the germline V gene. The DNA for the CDR3 is TGTGCCAGCAGCACCCTAGCGGGCCGGACCTACGAGCAGTACTTC. Translation: CASSTLAGRTYEQYF.

This clonotype occurred many times. The chain couples TRBV24-1 to TRBJ2-7; D is uncertain. Germline-derived CDR1 and CDR2 are KGHDR and SFDVKD. The CDR3 contains 13 residues. V lost 3 bases and J 0 bases, leaving 5 bases between the germline ends. CDR3 DNA sequence: TGTGCCACCAGTGATAGAGCCTCCTACGAGCAGTACTTC. Amino acids: CATSDRASYEQYF.

The V call is TRBV7-9, the J call TRBJ2-5; 7 bases match TRBD1. Germline V CDR1 and CDR2: SEHNR, FQNEAQ (reference sequence). V lost 1 base to trimming and J lost 2 bases; unmatched junction nucleotides: 4. The CDR3 is 15 residues long. The chain's CDR3 is CASSLGGQKQETQYF. As DNA, the CDR3 is TGTGCCAGCAGCTTAGGGGGACAGAAACAAGAGACCCAGTACTTC.

The V gene is TRBV6-5, the J gene TRBJ1-3, with TRBD1 matching over 9 bases. The CDR3 is 16 residues long. Germline CDR1 and CDR2: MNHEY and SVGAGI. V was pared by 4 bases and J by 4 bases, with 8 bases of the junction left unmatched. In nucleotides, the CDR3 is TGTGCCAGCAGTTCGTGGGACAGGGCCTTCGGAAACACCATATATTTT. Protein product: CASSSWDRAFGNTIYF.

The chain couples TRBV11-3 to TRBJ2-7; D not resolved. Germline CDR1 SGHNT, CDR2 YENEEA. V was pared by 6 bases and J by 7 bases, with 10 bases between. The CDR3 runs 11 residues. CDR3 sequence: CASSDLIEQYF. The CDR3 DNA follows: TGTGCCAGCAGTGATCTGATTGAGCAGTACTTC.

This clonotype was detected many times. The V gene is TRBV13, the J gene TRBJ2-1; the match to TRBD2 covers 7 bases. Germline trimming cut 0 bases from V and 4 bases from J; bases unmatched to any gene: 3. Germline lookup yields CDR1 PRHDT and CDR2 FYEKMQ (reference sequence). The CDR3 runs 15 residues. Here the CDR3 DNA reads TGTGCCAGCAGCTTAGGCGGGGGGTATTACAATGAGCAGTTCTTC. Its translation: CASSLGGGYYNEQFF.

This clonotype has a handful of counts. The V gene is TRBV5-1, the J gene TRBJ2-2; 7 nucleotides align to TRBD2. Germline loops: CDR1 SGHRS, CDR2 YFSETQ. The CDR3 spans 15 residues. J gave up 0 bases and V 7 bases, and 6 bases lay outside the gene matches. CDR3 protein: CASAWGTTNTGELFF. Written as DNA, the CDR3 is TGCGCCAGCGCATGGGGGACTACGAACACCGGGGAGCTGTTTTTT.

This clonotype was recorded many times. The V gene is TRBV24-1, the J gene TRBJ2-7; 7 bases agree with TRBD1. The germline V gene has CDR1 KGHDR and CDR2 SFDVKD. The CDR3 has 16 amino acids. V was pared by 3 bases and J by 2 bases, with 9 bases of the junction left unmatched. The CDR3 reads CATSDPRTGDTYEQYF. In DNA form, the CDR3 reads TGTGCCACCAGTGATCCTCGGACAGGTGATACCTACGAGCAGTACTTC.

This clonotype has only a few counts. The rearrangement uses TRBV2 and TRBJ2-5; no clear D gene. Germline assignment: CDR1 SNHLY and CDR2 FYNNEI. This CDR3 region has 14 residues. Trimming pared 3 bases from V and 5 bases from J, leaving 13 bases between. Here the CDR3 DNA reads TGTGCCAGCAGTGAGTGGACGGGCTGGGAGACCCAGTACTTC. Its translation is CASSEWTGWETQYF.

This clonotype was detected a few times. The chain couples TRBV5-1 to TRBJ2-1; TRBD2 matches at 15 bases. The germline V gene has CDR1 SGHRS and CDR2 YFSETQ. The CDR3 extends over 17 amino acids. Germline trimming cut 4 bases from V and 7 bases from J; bases unmatched to any gene: 9. CDR3 loop: CASSLRTSGGAGNEQFF. The CDR3 DNA follows: TGCGCCAGCAGCCTCCGGACTAGCGGGGGGGCTGGGAATGAGCAGTTCTTC.

This clonotype was seen more than once but under ten times. The V gene is TRBV7-2, the J gene TRBJ2-7; weak D call: TRBD2 (6 bases). The CDR3 runs to 15 residues. Germline V gene sequence: CDR1 SGHTA, CDR2 FQGNSA. V was cut by 5 bases and J by 2 bases, with 16 bases left in between. The CDR3 protein is CASSPIRGSTYEQYF. The CDR3 DNA reads as TGTGCCAGCAGCCCGATCCGGGGGTCCACCTACGAGCAGTACTTC.

This clonotype was observed once. The chain employs TRBV4-3 and TRBJ1-1; tentatively, D is TRBD1 (5 bases). CDR1 and CDR2 from the germline V gene are LGHNA and YSLEER. Trimming took 0 bases from V and 4 from J, leaving 12 bases between them. The CDR3 consists of 15 residues. CDR3 sequence: CASSQDQSGGTEAFF. DNA of the CDR3: TGCGCCAGCAGCCAAGATCAATCTGGGGGCACTGAAGCTTTCTTT.

This clonotype was seen at least ten times. This chain uses TRBV20-1 with TRBJ1-6; 7 positions match TRBD1. From germline, CDR1 is DFQATT and CDR2 SNEGSKA (reference sequence). CDR3 size: 16 residues. V shed 0 bases and J 8 bases; nucleotides not matched to a gene: 10. The CDR3 DNA is TGCAGTGCTAGAGATACTTCCTGGGACAGCTATTCACCCCTCCACTTT. This sequence encodes CSARDTSWDSYSPLHF.

Remarks on this clonotype: This sequence may be a read error, since a much larger clone differs from it by one base. This chain connects TRBV7-9 to TRBJ2-1; 9 bases match TRBD2. Germline CDR1 is SEHNR and CDR2 is FQNEAQ (reference sequence). V dropped 2 bases and J dropped 12; count of bases not matched to a gene: 5. This CDR3 region has 13 residues. CDR3 protein: CASSLTRAGGQFF. The CDR3 DNA follows: TGTGCCAGCAGCTTAACCCGAGCGGGGGGGCAGTTCTTC.

This clonotype was recorded at least ten times. The chain employs TRBV6-1 and TRBJ2-7; no definite D call. The CDR3 has 13 residues. V shed 0 bases and J shed 0 bases, with 3 bases lying between them. The germline V gene encodes CDR1 MNHNS and CDR2 SASEGT. The CDR3, as DNA: TGTGCCAGCAGTGAAGCGTTCTCCTACGAGCAGTACGTC. Amino acid sequence: CASSEAFSYEQYV.

In this sample, this clonotype turned up a few times. V gene TRBV7-9 combines with J gene TRBJ2-7; the match to TRBD1 covers 8 bases. This CDR3 contains 16 residues. CDR1 is SEHNR and CDR2 is FQNEAQ in the germline V gene (reference sequence). V trimming: 5 bases; J trimming: 2 bases; junction bases outside the gene matches: 11. This chain's CDR3 is CASSLFLLGQAYEQYF. CDR3 DNA sequence: TGTGCCAGCAGCCTATTCCTTTTGGGACAGGCCTACGAGCAGTACTTC. Drawing the rest from reference TRBV7-9 and TRBJ2-7, the complete variable domain is DTGVSQNPRHKITKRGQNVTFRCDPISEHNRLYWYRQTLGQGPEFLTYFQNEAQLEKSRLLSDRFSAERPKGSFSTLEIQRTEQGDSAMYLCASSLFLLGQAYEQYFGPGTRLTVT.

This clonotype was counted at least ten times. The chain couples TRBV12-3 or TRBV12-4 to TRBJ1-1; no definite D call. V was shortened by 6 bases and J by 1 base, with 9 bases between the two germline ends. The CDR3 runs to 13 residues. The CDR3 loop reads CASSGDSNTEAFF. CDR3 bases: TGTGCCAGCAGCGGGGATTCGAACACTGAAGCTTTCTTT.